Reported below is one TCR beta chain. What it binds is not known. It was the approximately 110-subject validation cohort, separate from the approximately 700-subject first cohort, to which the donors belonged. The table came from immunoSEQ multiplex PCR; TCRdb's copy has only in-frame clones and leaves some out. The sample carries 180,000 or so clones, roughly 86% recorded once. The data were taken from a study of cytomegalovirus exposure and HLA in healthy donors. General study findings and limits: First-cohort TCR clusters were later found to tend to co-occur in the roughly 110 validation repertoires.

From germline, CDR1 is LNHDA and CDR2 SQIVND (reference sequence). The CDR3 loop spans 12 amino acids. Material for sequencing was PBMCs. This receptor was taken from a man between 25 and 39 years old in good health and CMV-seropositive. The rearrangement uses TRBV19 and TRBJ2-7; 11 bases agree with TRBD1. The chain's CDR3 is CAKGQGVYEQYF. CDR3 bases: TGTGCTAAGGGACAGGGGGTTTACGAGCAGTACTTC.